The 15 T cell receptor beta chains below were found in one sample sequenced in a study of blood T cell repertoires in COVID-19 (dated by TCRdb to about 2020). Libraries were prepared through the immunoSEQ multiplex PCR assay. Not all clones reach the TCRdb copy of this immuneACCESS table, which keeps in-frame sequences only. Checked studies attribute under half of the gap to unresolved V genes and leave the rest unexplained. Across this sample there are roughly 25,000 clones, with just over 85% seen only once. The ten largest clonotypes hold approximately 20% of the sample. Sequencing was performed on peripheral blood. The receptor source for this set is a man in his 70s in a cohort sampled during active COVID-19.

This rearrangement joins TRBV6-5 to TRBJ2-7, with unresolved D. In germline, CDR1 is MNHEY, CDR2 SVGAGI. CDR3 length equals 15 residues. Trimming pared 0 bases from V and 4 bases from J, leaving 13 bases between. The CDR3 DNA is TGTGCCAGCAGTTACTCGATGGCTGCCGCTTACGAGCAGTACTTC. Its protein product is CASSYSMAAAYEQYF.

This clone was seen a single time. The rearrangement joins TRBV24-1 to TRBJ1-1; 10 bases line up with TRBD1. J gave up 13 bases and V 3 bases, and 10 bases lay outside the gene matches. The CDR3 contains 14 residues. Looked up from germline, CDR1 is KGHDR and CDR2 is SFDVKD. CDR3 in DNA: TGTGCCACCAGTGATCCGCCGGGACAGGGGAGTGTTTTCTTT. It yields the protein CATSDPPGQGSVFF.

The chain links TRBV28 to TRBJ1-6; TRBD1 agrees at 9 bases. In germline, CDR1 is MDHEN, CDR2 SYDVKM. The CDR3 has 15 amino acids. V shed 7 bases, J shed 10 bases, and the junction held 11 bases outside the gene matches. CDR3 residues: CASKGGQGFLSPLHF. In DNA form, the CDR3 reads TGTGCCAGCAAGGGGGGACAGGGTTTTCTCTCACCCCTCCACTTT. The variable domain in full, completed from reference TRBV28 and TRBJ1-6, reads DVKVTQSSRYLVKRTGEKVFLECVQDMDHENMFWYRQDPGLGLRLIYFSYDVKMKEKGDIPEGYSVSREKKERFSLILESASTNQTSMYLCASKGGQGFLSPLHFGNGTRLTVT.

The chain combines TRBV28 with TRBJ2-2; TRBD1 aligns across 7 bases. The CDR3 is 15 residues long. Germline CDR1 is MDHEN and CDR2 is SYDVKM. J was trimmed by 4 bases and V by 2 bases; bases with no gene match: 4. The CDR3 nucleotides are TGTGCCAGCAGTTTAACTCGACAGGGCACCGGGGAGCTGTTTTTT. It translates to CASSLTRQGTGELFF.

The J gene is TRBJ1-1, the V gene TRBV5-6; no firm D call. Trimming left V 2 bases short and J 1 base short, with 9 bases between. From germline, CDR1 is SGHDT and CDR2 YYEEEE. The CDR3 has 14 residues. The DNA for the CDR3 is TGTGCCAGCAGCTTTTGGCGGAAGAACACTGAAGCTTTCTTT. Its translation: CASSFWRKNTEAFF.

The chain employs TRBV28 and TRBJ2-7, with 7 bases that match TRBD1. From germline, CDR1 is MDHEN and CDR2 SYDVKM. V lost 2 bases and J lost 4; bases outside the gene matches: 2. CDR3 length: 13 residues. The CDR3 loop reads CASSLGTEYEQYF. The CDR3 region has the DNA TGTGCCAGCAGTTTAGGGACAGAATACGAGCAGTACTTC.

The chain is built from TRBV7-9 and TRBJ2-1, with TRBD2 matching 11 bases. This CDR3 region has 16 residues. The V gene's germline CDR1 is SEHNR and CDR2 FQNEAQ (reference sequence). V shed 5 bases and J 9 bases; nucleotides not matched to a gene: 12. Written as DNA, the CDR3 is TGTGCCAGCAGCAAAAATAGCGGGAGGGCCGGGGGTGAGCAGTTCTTC. This gives the protein CASSKNSGRAGGEQFF.

A remark on this clone: The sample holds other DNA sequences that translate to the same CDR3. The chain couples TRBV18 to TRBJ2-5; tentative D call: TRBD1 (5 bases). The CDR3 contains 13 residues. CDR1 is KGHSH and CDR2 is LQKENI in the germline V gene. The V gene lost 3 bases and the J gene lost 3 bases, with 8 bases spanning the gap. Here the CDR3 reads CASSPGQKETQYF. The CDR3 region has the DNA TGTGCCAGCTCACCCGGACAAAAAGAGACCCAGTACTTC.

This sequence joins TRBV24-1 and TRBJ1-4; D remains unclear. The V end was cut by 3 bases, the J end by 0 bases, with 7 bases between. Germline values: CDR1 KGHDR, CDR2 SFDVKD. This CDR3 spans 15 amino acids. CDR3 nucleotide sequence: TGTGCCACCAGTGATCCGACAACAACTAATGAAAAACTGTTTTTT. This encodes CATSDPTTTNEKLFF.

This clone was detected only once. CDR3 in amino acids: CASSHSGISGNTIYF. Here the CDR3 DNA reads TGTGCCAGCAGCCATTCGGGGATCTCTGGAAACACCATATATTTT. This chain uses TRBV14 with TRBJ1-3; no firm D call. CDR3 length: 15 amino acids. The V gene's germline CDR1 is SGHDN and CDR2 FVKESK. Trimming took off 3 bases at V and 0 bases at J, with 9 bases between the two ends.

This chain joins TRBV7-9 and TRBJ2-5, with a tentative D call TRBD1 (5 bases). This CDR3 has 14 amino acids. Deletions cut 5 bases from V and 9 bases from J, with 19 bases between. Per the germline V gene, CDR1 is SEHNR and CDR2 is FQNEAQ (reference sequence). CDR3 sequence reads: CASSEPGPARAQYF. The CDR3 DNA reads as TGTGCCAGCAGCGAACCAGGGCCGGCAAGGGCCCAGTACTTC.

The CDR3 loop reads CASKQANEQFF. The CDR3 DNA reads TGTGCCAGCAAGCAGGCTAATGAGCAGTTCTTC. This chain connects TRBV7-2 to TRBJ2-1, with D unclear. The CDR3 contains 11 residues. Germline V gene sequence: CDR1 SGHTA, CDR2 FQGNSA. Trimming took off 7 bases at V and 7 bases at J, with 8 bases between the two ends.

The rearrangement links TRBV29-1 to TRBJ2-2; 14 bases agree with TRBD2. The CDR3 loop spans 15 amino acids. Trimming cost V 5 bases and J 4 bases; bases outside gene matches: 3. CDR1 and CDR2 from the germline V gene are SQVTM and ANQGSEA. The CDR3 reads CSVQGTSGSTGELFF. The CDR3 DNA sequence: TGCAGCGTTCAAGGGACTAGCGGGAGCACCGGGGAGCTGTTTTTT.

This chain uses TRBV2 with TRBJ2-6; no firm D call. CDR1 is SNHLY, CDR2 FYNNEI, per germline. The CDR3 runs 15 residues. V gave up 0 bases and J gave up 1 base, with 4 bases separating them. DNA for the CDR3: TGTGCCAGCAGTGAAGCCGGGTCTGGGGCCAACGTCCTGACTTTC. Residues: CASSEAGSGANVLTF.

This chain connects TRBV6-2 or TRBV6-3 to TRBJ2-7; 8 bases are shared with TRBD2. V shed 6 bases and J 4 bases; nucleotides not matched to a gene: 8. CDR3 length: 14 residues. Germline CDR1 is MNHEY and CDR2 is SVGEGT. The CDR3 region has the DNA TGTGCCAGCAGCCCCCTAGCGGGTCGTTACGAGCAGTACTTC. Protein: CASSPLAGRYEQYF.